The T cell receptor (beta chain) under discussion was sequenced for a study of a mutant IDH1 vaccine in newly diagnosed glioma. Turning to the study itself: Of treated patients, 62.5% were men and roughly 38% women, averaging roughly 40 years.

The time point: week 23, last vaccination. Topical imiquimod accompanied each vaccine dose, which consisted of 300 ug of mutant IDH1 20-mer peptide. Produced via immunoSEQ multiplex PCR; TCRdb's table is partial and in-frame only. The data show roughly 43,000 clones, approximately 84% seen once. Of note for this clone: Its antigen is unknown.

V was pared by 4 bases and J by 5 bases, with 6 bases between. The CDR3 is 12 residues long. Per the germline V gene, CDR1 is SGDLS and CDR2 is YYNGEE. This sample comprised PBMCs, obtained from a glioma patient whose treatment included an IDH1 peptide vaccine. This TCR came from a woman between 18 and 30 years old with glioma. Some clones in this sample may be carry-over from other donors' samples. This rearrangement joins TRBV9 to TRBJ2-2; D gene ambiguous. CDR3 residues: CASSLQTGELFF. In nucleotides, the CDR3 is TGTGCCAGCAGCTTACAGACCGGGGAGCTGTTTTTT.